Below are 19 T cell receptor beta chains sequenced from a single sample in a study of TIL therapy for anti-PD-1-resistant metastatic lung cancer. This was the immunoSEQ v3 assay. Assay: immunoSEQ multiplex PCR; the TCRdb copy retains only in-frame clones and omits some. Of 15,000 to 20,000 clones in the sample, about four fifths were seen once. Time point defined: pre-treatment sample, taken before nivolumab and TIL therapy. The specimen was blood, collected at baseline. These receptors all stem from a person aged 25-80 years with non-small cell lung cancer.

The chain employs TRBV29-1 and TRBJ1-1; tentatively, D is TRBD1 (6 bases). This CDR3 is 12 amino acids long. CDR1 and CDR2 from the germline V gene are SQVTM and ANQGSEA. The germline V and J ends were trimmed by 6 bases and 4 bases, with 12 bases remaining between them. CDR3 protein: CSVDKGGTEAFF. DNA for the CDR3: TGCAGCGTGGATAAAGGGGGCACTGAAGCTTTCTTT.

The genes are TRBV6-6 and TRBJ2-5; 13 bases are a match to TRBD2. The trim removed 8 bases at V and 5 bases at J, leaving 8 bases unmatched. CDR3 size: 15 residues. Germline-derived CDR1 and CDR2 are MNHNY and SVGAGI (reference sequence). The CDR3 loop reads CASLLLAGGPETQYF. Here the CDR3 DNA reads TGTGCCAGCCTCCTACTAGCGGGAGGGCCGGAGACCCAGTACTTC.

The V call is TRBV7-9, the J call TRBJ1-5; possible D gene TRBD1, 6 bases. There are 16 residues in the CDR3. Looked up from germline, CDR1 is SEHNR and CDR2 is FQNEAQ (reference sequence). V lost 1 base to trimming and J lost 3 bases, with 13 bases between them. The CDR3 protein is CASSLGGAAFNQPQHF. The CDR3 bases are TGTGCCAGCAGCTTAGGGGGGGCAGCTTTCAATCAGCCCCAGCATTTT.

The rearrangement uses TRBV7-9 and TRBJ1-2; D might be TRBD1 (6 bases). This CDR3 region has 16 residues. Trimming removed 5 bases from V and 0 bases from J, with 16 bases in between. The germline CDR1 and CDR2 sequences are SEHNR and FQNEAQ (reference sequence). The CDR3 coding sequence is TGTGCCAGCAGCCGAGGGACAACCGGAACTAACTATGGCTACACCTTC. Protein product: CASSRGTTGTNYGYTF.

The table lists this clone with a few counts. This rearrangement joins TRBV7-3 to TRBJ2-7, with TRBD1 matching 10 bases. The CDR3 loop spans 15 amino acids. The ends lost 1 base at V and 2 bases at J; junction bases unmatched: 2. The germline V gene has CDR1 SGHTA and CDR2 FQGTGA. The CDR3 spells CASSLRGTGAYEQYF. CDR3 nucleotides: TGTGCCAGCAGCTTAAGAGGGACAGGGGCCTACGAGCAGTACTTC.

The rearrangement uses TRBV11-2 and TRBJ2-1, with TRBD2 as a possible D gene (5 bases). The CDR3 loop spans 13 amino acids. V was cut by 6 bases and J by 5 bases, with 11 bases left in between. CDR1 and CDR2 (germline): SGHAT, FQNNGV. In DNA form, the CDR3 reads TGTGCCAGCAGGGAGGCGGGTCACAATGAGCAGTTCTTC. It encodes CASREAGHNEQFF.

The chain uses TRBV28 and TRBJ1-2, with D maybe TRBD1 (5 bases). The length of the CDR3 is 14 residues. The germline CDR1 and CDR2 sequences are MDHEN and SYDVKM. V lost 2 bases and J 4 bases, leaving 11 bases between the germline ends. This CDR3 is CASSLAGIFYGYTF. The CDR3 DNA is TGTGCCAGCAGTTTAGCAGGGATCTTCTATGGCTACACCTTC.

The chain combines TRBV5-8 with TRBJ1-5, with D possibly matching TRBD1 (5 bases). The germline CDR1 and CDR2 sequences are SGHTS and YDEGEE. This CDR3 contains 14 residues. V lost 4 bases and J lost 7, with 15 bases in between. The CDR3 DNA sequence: TGTGCCAGCAGCACACCTCAAACAGGCCAGCCCCAGCATTTT. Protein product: CASSTPQTGQPQHF. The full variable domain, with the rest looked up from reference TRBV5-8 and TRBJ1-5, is EAGVTQSPTHLIKTRGQQATLRCSPISGHTSVYWYQQALGLGLQFLLWYDEGEERNRGNFPPRFSGRQFPNYSSELNVNALELEDSALYLCASSTPQTGQPQHFGDGTRLSIL.

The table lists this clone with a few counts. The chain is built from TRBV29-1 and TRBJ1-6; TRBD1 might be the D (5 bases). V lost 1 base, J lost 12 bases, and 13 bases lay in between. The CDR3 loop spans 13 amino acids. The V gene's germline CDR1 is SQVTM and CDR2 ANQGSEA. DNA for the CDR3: TGCAGCGTTGAAGGGGGACCTGAAAGACCCCTCCACTTT. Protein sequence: CSVEGGPERPLHF.

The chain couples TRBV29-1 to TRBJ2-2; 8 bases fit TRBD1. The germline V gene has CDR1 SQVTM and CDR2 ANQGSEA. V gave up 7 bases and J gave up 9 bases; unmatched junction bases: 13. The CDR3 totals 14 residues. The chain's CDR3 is CSAMTDRVRWELFF. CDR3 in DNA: TGCAGCGCAATGACGGACAGGGTCCGGTGGGAGCTGTTTTTT.

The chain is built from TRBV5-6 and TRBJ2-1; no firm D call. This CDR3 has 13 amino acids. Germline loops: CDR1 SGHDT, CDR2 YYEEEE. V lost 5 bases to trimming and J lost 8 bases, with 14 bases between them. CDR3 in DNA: TGTGCCAGCAGACGTGGACGGTCTTATGAGCAGTTCTTC. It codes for CASRRGRSYEQFF.

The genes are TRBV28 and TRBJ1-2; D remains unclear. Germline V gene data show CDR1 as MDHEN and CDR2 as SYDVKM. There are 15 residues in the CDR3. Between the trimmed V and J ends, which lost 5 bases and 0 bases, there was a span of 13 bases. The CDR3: CASSISQPTNYGYTF. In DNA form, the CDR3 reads TGTGCCAGCAGTATATCCCAACCCACTAACTATGGCTACACCTTC.

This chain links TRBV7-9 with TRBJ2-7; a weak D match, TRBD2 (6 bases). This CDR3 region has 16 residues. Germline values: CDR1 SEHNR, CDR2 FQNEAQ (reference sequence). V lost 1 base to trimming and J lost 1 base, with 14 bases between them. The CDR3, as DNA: TGTGCCAGCAGCTTAGGACTAGGACTACCATCCTACGAGCAGTACTTC. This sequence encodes CASSLGLGLPSYEQYF.

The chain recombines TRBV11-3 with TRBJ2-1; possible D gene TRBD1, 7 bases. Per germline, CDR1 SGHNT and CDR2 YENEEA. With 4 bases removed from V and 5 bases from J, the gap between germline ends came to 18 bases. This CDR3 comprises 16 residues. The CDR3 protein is CASSSLTGRQDNEQFF. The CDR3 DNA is TGTGCCAGCAGCTCCTTGACAGGGAGGCAGGACAATGAGCAGTTCTTC. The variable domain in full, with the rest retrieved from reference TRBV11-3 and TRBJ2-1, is EAGVVQSPRYKIIEKKQPVAFWCNPISGHNTLYWYLQNLGQGPELLIRYENEEAVDDSQLPKDRFSAERLKGVDSTLKIQPAELGDSAVYLCASSSLTGRQDNEQFFGPGTRLTVL.

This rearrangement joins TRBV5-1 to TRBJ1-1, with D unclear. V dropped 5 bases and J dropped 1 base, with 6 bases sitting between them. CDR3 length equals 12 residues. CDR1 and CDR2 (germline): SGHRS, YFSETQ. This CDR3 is CASRGRNTEAFF. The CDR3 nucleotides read TGCGCCAGCAGAGGGAGGAACACTGAAGCTTTCTTT.

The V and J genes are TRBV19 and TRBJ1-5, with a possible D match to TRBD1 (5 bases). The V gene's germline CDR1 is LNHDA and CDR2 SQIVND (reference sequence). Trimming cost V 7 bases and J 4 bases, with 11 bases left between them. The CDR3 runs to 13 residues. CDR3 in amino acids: CASKGPRNQPQHF. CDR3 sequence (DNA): TGTGCCAGTAAGGGGCCCAGGAATCAGCCCCAGCATTTT.

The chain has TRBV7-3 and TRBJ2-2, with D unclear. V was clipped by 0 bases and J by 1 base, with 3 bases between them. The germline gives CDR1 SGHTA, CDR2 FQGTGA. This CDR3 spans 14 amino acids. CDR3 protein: CASSLTMNTGELFF. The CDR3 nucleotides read TGTGCCAGCAGCTTAACTATGAACACCGGGGAGCTGTTTTTT.

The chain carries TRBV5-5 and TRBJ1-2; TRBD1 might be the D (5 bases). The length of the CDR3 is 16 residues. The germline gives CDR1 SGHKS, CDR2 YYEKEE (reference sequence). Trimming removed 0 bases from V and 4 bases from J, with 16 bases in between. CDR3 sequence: CASSLARGQGLYGYTF. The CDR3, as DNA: TGTGCCAGCAGCTTGGCACGGGGCCAGGGCCTCTATGGCTACACCTTC.

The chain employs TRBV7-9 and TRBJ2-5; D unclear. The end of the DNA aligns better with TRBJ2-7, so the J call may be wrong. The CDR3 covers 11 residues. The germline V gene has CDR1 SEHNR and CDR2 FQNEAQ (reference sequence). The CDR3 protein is CASSFQYEQYF. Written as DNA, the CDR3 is TGTGCCAGCAGCTTTCAATACGAGCAGTACTTC.